The clone carrying this TCR beta chain was recorded only once. The data are from a study of blood T cell repertoires in COVID-19. Study-level information: T cells, B-cell-depleted T cells, or PBMCs provided the cDNA or gDNA that served as material.

TCRdb's table, derived via immunoSEQ multiplex PCR, lists solely in-frame clones and lacks some. The sample has over 200,000 clones; over 75% are singletons. V gave up 7 bases and J gave up 3 bases, with 19 bases separating them. The germline V gene has CDR1 MDHEN and CDR2 SYDVKM. The CDR3 sequence is 16 residues long. Sequencing was performed on peripheral blood. The chain joins TRBV28 to TRBJ1-5; no reliable D call. This clonotype was sampled from a human donor in a cohort sampled during active COVID-19. CDR3 residues: CASTVPGRADNQPQHF. The DNA of the CDR3 is TGTGCCAGCACCGTTCCGGGGAGGGCGGACAATCAGCCCCAGCATTTT.